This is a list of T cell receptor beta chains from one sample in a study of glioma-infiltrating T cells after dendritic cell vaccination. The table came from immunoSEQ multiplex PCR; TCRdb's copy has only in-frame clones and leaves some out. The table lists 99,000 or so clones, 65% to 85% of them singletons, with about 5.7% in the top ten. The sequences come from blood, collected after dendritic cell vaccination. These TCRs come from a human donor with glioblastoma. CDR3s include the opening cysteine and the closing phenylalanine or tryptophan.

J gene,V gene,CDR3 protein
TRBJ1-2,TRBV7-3,CASSFRGGSLFF
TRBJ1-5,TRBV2,CASSAHRDTYSNQPQHF
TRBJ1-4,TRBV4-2,CASSQAGGQDEKLFF
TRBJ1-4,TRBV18,CASYAESTNEKLFF
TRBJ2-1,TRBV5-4,CASSPGTSADNEQFF
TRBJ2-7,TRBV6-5,CASSYSSSGRHYEQYF
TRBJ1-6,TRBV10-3,CATGGGGSPLHF
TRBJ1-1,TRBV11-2,CASSLEAGITEAFF
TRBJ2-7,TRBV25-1,CASSLSGGGLGEQYF
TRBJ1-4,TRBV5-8,CASSLTGGAEKLFF
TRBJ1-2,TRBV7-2,CASSSRTGTNYGYTF
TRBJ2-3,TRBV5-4,CASSLVAPSTDTQYF
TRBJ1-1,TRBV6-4,CASKGQAMNTEAFF
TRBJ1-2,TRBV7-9,CASSVLTGVGYTF
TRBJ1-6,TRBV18,CASSPQGDSPLHF
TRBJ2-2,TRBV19,CASSLGQARTGELFF
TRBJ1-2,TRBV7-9,CASRFFPGYGYTF
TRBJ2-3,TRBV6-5,CASSTLSEGWNTQYF
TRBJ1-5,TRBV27,CASIGESYSNQPQHF
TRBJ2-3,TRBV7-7,CASSLGVAGPGTDTQYF
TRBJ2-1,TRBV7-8,CASTLTVSYNEQFF
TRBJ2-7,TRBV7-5,CARSLARGRSGYEQYF
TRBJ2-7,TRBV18,CASSPGQLKTYEQYF
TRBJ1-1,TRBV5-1,CASRLQGWGTEAFF
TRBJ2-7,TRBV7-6,CASSLLGGVTYEQYF
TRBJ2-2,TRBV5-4,CASSTGTSGRIGELFF
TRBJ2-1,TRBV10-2,CASSERGARNMEQFF
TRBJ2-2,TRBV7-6,CASSLGPSTGELFF
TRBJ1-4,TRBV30,CAWSYHEKLFF
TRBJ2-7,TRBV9,CASSRDYSYEQYF
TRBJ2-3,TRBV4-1,CASSQVTGSTDTQYF
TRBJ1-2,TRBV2,CASSAPFLRQAASNYGYTF
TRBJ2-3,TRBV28,CASSRQGMNTQYF
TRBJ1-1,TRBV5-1,CASSAGGRGTEAFF
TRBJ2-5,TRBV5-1,CASRTAGAMQETQYF
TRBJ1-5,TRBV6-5,CASSVGGISNQPQHF
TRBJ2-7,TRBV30,CAWSGGSPYEQYF
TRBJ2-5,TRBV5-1,CASSLVVTGQETQYF
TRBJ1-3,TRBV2,CASSVVDRVRGNTIYF
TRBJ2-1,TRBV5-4,CASSLAGGYEQFF
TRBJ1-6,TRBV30,CAWSVKGSYNSPLHF
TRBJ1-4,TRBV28,CASSRGVGWEKLFF
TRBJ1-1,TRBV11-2,CASSLGRDRKNTEAFF
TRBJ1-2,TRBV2,CASSPHSQGIYGYTF
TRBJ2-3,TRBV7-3,CASSLRGRGRGDTQYF
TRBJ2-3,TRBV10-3,CAISELAGGHIDTQYF
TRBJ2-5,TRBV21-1,CASSKAQGEETQYF
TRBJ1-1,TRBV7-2,CASSLAGGGITEAFF
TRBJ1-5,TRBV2,CASRGGSAGQPQHF
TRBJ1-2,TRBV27,CASSLSHQGGVGYTF
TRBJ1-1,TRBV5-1,CASSFSPAGATEAFF
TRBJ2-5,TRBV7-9,CASSLARDQETQYF
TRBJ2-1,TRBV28,CASSSLFNNEQFF
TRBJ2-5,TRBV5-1,CASSLGGGRETQYF
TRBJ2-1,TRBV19,CASTVAGGPYNEQFF
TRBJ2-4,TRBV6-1,CASRPLAGGPRIQYF